These 9 T cell receptor beta chains share one sample of origin, sequenced in a study of beta chain features in type 1 diabetes. The authors reverse transcribed all of the isolated RNA, so sequencing captured expressed TCRB transcripts. Repertoires were generated with immunoSEQ multiplex PCR, while TCRdb's copy carries only in-frame clones and drops some. There are approximately 250,000 clones in the sample; 11% to 15% occur only once, and about 0.026% lies in the top ten. The sample taken for sequencing was naive CD4+ T cells from blood. The receptors here all came from a middle-aged woman in good health.

There are a few counts of this clone. The chain employs TRBV11-2 and TRBJ1-2; the match to TRBD1 covers 8 bases. The CDR3 is 18 amino acids. J lost 0 bases, V lost 6 bases, and 15 bases had no gene match. Germline values: CDR1 SGHAT, CDR2 FQNNGV. The CDR3 region is CASRPIRRTGSANYGYTF. CDR3 bases: TGTGCCAGCAGACCGATTCGTAGGACAGGGTCGGCTAACTATGGCTACACCTTC.

The rearrangement uses TRBV15 and TRBJ1-5, with D perhaps TRBD1 (6 bases). V gave up 1 base and J gave up 5 bases, with 9 bases separating them. This CDR3 comprises 14 residues. Germline V gives CDR1 LNHNV, CDR2 YYDKDF (reference sequence). The CDR3 here is CATSRVGADQPQHF. The CDR3 nucleotides are TGTGCCACCAGCAGAGTGGGGGCCGATCAGCCCCAGCATTTT.

This clone has just one count. The V call is TRBV4-1, the J call TRBJ1-2, with D possibly being TRBD1 (6 bases). The CDR3 loop spans 15 amino acids. Germline V lookup: CDR1 MGHRA, CDR2 YSYEKL. With 0 bases removed from V and 0 bases from J, the gap between germline ends came to 8 bases. The CDR3 loop reads CASSQEGAPNYGYTF. For the CDR3, the DNA is TGCGCCAGCAGCCAAGAGGGGGCCCCTAACTATGGCTACACCTTC.

This clone occurred a few times. This rearrangement joins TRBV9 to TRBJ2-7; TRBD1 is a possible D gene (5 bases). CDR1 and CDR2 from the germline V gene are SGDLS and YYNGEE. The V end lost 5 bases, the J end lost 3 bases, and 6 bases lay between the germline ends. The CDR3 has 11 amino acids. CDR3 sequence: CASRDSYEQYF. CDR3 sequence (DNA): TGTGCCAGCAGAGACAGCTACGAGCAGTACTTC.

This clone was found a few times. The chain combines TRBV10-3 with TRBJ1-6; possibly TRBD1 for D (5 bases). Germline assignment: CDR1 ENHRY and CDR2 SYGVKD. The CDR3 covers 15 residues. V gave up 5 bases and J gave up 0 bases, with 8 bases separating them. The DNA for the CDR3 is TGTGCCATCAGTACAGGTAGCTCCTATAATTCACCCCTCCACTTT. This codes for CAISTGSSYNSPLHF.

The chain joins TRBV11-2 to TRBJ2-3; no definite D call. The length of the CDR3 is 12 residues. In germline, CDR1 is SGHAT, CDR2 FQNNGV. V was clipped by 1 base and J by 14 bases, with 13 bases between them. The DNA of the CDR3 is TGTGCCAGCAGCTTAGCCCACCAAGAGGTGTATTTT. Translating it yields CASSLAHQEVYF.

The gene calls are TRBV5-1 and TRBJ2-1; no clear D. Germline-derived CDR1 and CDR2 are SGHRS and YFSETQ. V lost 5 bases to trimming and J lost 0 bases, with 18 bases between them. The CDR3 consists of 17 residues. CDR3 in amino acids: CASRARPSEISYNEQFF. The CDR3 region has the DNA TGCGCCAGCAGGGCCAGGCCTTCTGAAATCTCCTACAATGAGCAGTTCTTC.

J is TRBJ1-2 and V is TRBV7-2; TRBD1 agrees at 10 bases. CDR1 and CDR2 (germline): SGHTA, FQGNSA. The CDR3 length is 15 residues. V lost 0 bases, J lost 7 bases, and 5 bases stayed unmatched. CDR3 sequence: CASSLALDRGFGYTF. The CDR3 bases are TGTGCCAGCAGCTTAGCACTGGACAGGGGGTTTGGCTACACCTTC.

V and J are TRBV6-1 and TRBJ2-7; 8 bases map to TRBD2. Per the germline V gene, CDR1 is MNHNS and CDR2 is SASEGT. The CDR3 covers 13 residues. Losses at the gene ends were 6 bases for V and 5 bases for J; bases not matched to a gene: 6. The CDR3 spells CASRRLAMDEQYF. CDR3 DNA: TGTGCCAGCAGGCGACTAGCGATGGACGAGCAGTACTTC.